This T cell receptor beta chain was observed in a study of human T cells and chemical hapten exposure. The table lists this clonotype with many counts. Germline values: CDR1 MNHEY, CDR2 SMNVEV (reference sequence). CDR3 length equals 18 residues. V shed 6 bases and J 0 bases; nucleotides not matched to a gene: 13. MiXCR, run by TCRdb on the RACE reads, gives a single entry per CDR3 protein. The sample yields about 45,000 distinct CDR3 sequences, about 4.8% seen once. This sample's time point: healthy volunteer bleed at 2 weeks. Someone pulled total RNA out of unfractionated whole blood. Source material: whole blood. The sequence was obtained from a human donor in good health. Some clones in this sample may be carry-over from other donors' samples. The chain is built from TRBV27 and TRBJ2-1, with 8 bases identical to TRBD2. Here the CDR3 DNA reads TGTGCCAGCAGCCCTCTACGACAGCGGGGGAGCTCCTACAATGAGCAGTTCTTC. This translates into CASSPLRQRGSSYNEQFF.